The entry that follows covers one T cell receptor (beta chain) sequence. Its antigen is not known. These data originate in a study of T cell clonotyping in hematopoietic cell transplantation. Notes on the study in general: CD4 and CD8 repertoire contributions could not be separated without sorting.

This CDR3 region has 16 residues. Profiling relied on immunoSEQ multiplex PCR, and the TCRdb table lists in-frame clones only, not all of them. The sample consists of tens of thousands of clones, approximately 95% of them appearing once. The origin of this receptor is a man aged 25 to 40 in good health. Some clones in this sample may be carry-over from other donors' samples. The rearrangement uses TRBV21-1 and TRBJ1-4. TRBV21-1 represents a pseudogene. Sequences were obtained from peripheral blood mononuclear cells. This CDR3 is CASSKVEEWANEKLFF. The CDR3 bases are TGTGCCAGCAGCAAGGTCGAAGAATGGGCTAATGAAAAACTGTTTTTT.